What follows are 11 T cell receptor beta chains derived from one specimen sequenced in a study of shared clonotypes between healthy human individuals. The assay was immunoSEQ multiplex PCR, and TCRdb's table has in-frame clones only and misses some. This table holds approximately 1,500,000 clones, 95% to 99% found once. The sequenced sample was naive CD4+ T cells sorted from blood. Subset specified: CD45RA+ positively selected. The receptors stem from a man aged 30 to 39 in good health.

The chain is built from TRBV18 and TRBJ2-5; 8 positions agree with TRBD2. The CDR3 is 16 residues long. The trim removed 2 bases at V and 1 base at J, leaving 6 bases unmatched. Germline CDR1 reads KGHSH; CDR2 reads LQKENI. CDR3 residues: CASSPSMRGAQETQYF. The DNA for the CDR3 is TGTGCCAGCTCACCAAGTATGCGGGGGGCCCAAGAGACCCAGTACTTC.

In DNA form, the CDR3 reads TGTGCCAGCAGCTATCAAAGCAACACCGCTGATACGCAGTATTTT. Protein sequence: CASSYQSNTADTQYF. This chain joins TRBV7-2 and TRBJ2-3; the D is unclear. The CDR3 contains 15 residues. Germline V gene lookup returns CDR1 SGHTA and CDR2 FQGNSA. V lost 4 bases and J 6 bases, leaving 17 bases between the germline ends.

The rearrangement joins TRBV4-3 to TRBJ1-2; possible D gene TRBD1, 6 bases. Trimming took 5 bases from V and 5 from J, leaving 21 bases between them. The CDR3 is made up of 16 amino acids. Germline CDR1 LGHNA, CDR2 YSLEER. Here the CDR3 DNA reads TGCGCCAGCAGCTCGCGTCTAACAGGGTTACCTTATGGCTACACCTTC. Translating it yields CASSSRLTGLPYGYTF.

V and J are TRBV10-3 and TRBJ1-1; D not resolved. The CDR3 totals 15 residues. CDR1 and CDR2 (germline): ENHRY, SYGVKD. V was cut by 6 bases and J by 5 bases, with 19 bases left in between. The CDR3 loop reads CAIRPDPAWGTEAFF. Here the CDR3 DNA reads TGTGCCATCAGACCGGACCCGGCGTGGGGAACTGAAGCTTTCTTT.

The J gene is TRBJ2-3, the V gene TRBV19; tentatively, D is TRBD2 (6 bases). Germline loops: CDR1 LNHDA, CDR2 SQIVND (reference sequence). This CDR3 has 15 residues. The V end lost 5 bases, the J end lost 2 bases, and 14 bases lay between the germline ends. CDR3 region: CASSVAGSPTDTQYF. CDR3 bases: TGTGCCAGTAGTGTTGCGGGGTCCCCCACAGATACGCAGTATTTT. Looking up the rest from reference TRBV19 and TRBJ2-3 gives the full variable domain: DGGITQSPKYLFRKEGQNVTLSCEQNLNHDAMYWYRQDPGQGLRLIYYSQIVNDFQKGDIAEGYSVSREKKESFPLTVTSAQKNPTAFYLCASSVAGSPTDTQYFGPGTRLTVL.

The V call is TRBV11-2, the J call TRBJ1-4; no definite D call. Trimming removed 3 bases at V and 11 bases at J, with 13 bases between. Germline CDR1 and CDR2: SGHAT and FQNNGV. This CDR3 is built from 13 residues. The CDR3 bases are TGTGCCAGCAGCTTTCAGGACTTCCGGAAACTGTTTTTT. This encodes CASSFQDFRKLFF.

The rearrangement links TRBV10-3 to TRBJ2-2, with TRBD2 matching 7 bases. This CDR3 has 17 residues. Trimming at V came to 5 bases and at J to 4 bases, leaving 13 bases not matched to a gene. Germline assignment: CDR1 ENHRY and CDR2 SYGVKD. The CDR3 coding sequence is TGTGCCATCAGTCCGGCCGGGACTAAGGTGGGCACCGGGGAGCTGTTTTTT. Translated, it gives CAISPAGTKVGTGELFF.

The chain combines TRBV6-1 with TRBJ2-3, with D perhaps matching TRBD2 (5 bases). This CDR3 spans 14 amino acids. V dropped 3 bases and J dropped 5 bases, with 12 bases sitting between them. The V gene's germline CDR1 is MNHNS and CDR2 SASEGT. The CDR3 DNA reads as TGTGCCAGCAGTGATAGTCCACGGGGAGATACGCAGTATTTT. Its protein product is CASSDSPRGDTQYF.

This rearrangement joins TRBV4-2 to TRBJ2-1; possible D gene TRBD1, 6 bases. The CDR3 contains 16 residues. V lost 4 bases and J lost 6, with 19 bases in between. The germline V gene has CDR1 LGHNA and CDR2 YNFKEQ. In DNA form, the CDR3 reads TGTGCCAGCAGCCGACTTTCAGGGGACGCGGTCAATGAGCAGTTCTTC. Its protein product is CASSRLSGDAVNEQFF.

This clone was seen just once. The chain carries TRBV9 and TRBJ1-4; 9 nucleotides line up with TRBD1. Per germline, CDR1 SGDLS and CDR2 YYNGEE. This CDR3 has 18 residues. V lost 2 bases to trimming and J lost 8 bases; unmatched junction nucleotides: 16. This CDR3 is CASSVTGGARSPGEKLFF. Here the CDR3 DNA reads TGTGCCAGCAGCGTTACAGGGGGCGCGCGGAGTCCTGGGGAAAAACTGTTTTTT.

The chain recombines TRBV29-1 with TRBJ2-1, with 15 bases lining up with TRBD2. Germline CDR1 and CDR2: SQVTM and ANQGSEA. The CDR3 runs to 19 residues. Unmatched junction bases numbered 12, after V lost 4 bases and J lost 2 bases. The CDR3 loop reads CSVGGPGLAGGWPYNEQFF. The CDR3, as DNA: TGCAGCGTTGGGGGACCGGGACTAGCGGGAGGATGGCCCTACAATGAGCAGTTCTTC.